These T cell receptor beta chains were read from a single sample in a study of graft-versus-host responses after intestinal transplantation. These TCRs are of unknown antigen specificity. Sequenced by immunoSEQ multiplex PCR; TCRdb stores in-frame clones only, minus some. The sample records about 120,000 clones, 85% to 95% being singletons. The starting material was unstimulated CD4+ T cells sorted from spleen or lymph node cells, obtained before intestinal transplant. The receptors stem from a human donor who received an intestinal transplant. The CDR3 runs from the conserved cysteine through the conserved F or W. A D gene is named only where the DNA matches it firmly. Not every row has a clone size; where given, it reads once, few, many or a size class.

D,size,V,J,CDR3,DNA
TRBD2,-,TRBV6-1,TRBJ2-1,CASSLGGSVVNEQFF,TGTGCCAGCAGCTTGGGAGGGTCTGTGGTCAATGAGCAGTTCTTC
-,-,TRBV4-1,TRBJ2-7,CASSRKSGETYEQYF,TGCGCCAGCAGCCGCAAGTCAGGGGAGACCTACGAGCAGTACTTC
-,-,TRBV28,TRBJ2-7,CASRKGALTSWYEQYF,TGTGCCAGCAGGAAGGGGGCTCTCACTAGCTGGTACGAGCAGTACTTC
-,-,TRBV6-1,TRBJ2-3,CAGRGTDTQYF,TGTGCCGGGAGGGGGACAGATACGCAGTATTTT
-,once,TRBV5-1,TRBJ2-5,CASSLGGAGAVETQYF,TGCGCCAGCAGCTTGGGTGGCGCAGGAGCGGTGGAGACCCAGTACTTC
TRBD1,-,TRBV7-6,TRBJ1-3,CASSLRQGASSGNTIYF,TGTGCCAGCAGCCTAAGACAGGGGGCGAGCTCTGGAAACACCATATATTTT
-,-,TRBV18,TRBJ1-4,CASSPLMTGLNEKLFF,TGTGCCAGCTCACCGCTTATGACAGGCCTTAATGAAAAACTGTTTTTT
-,-,TRBV6-5,TRBJ2-1,CASHRDGRSYNEQFF,TGTGCCAGTCACCGGGACGGCCGCTCCTACAATGAGCAGTTCTTC
-,-,TRBV7-2,TRBJ2-7,CASSLGPLYEQYF,TGTGCCAGCAGCCTGGGACCCCTCTACGAGCAGTACTTC
-,-,TRBV10-3,TRBJ2-6,CAITDGVTGANVLTF,TGTGCCATCACGGACGGGGTGACTGGGGCCAACGTCCTGACTTTC
TRBD1,-,TRBV9,TRBJ2-3,CASSVGTGRDVDTQYF,TGTGCCAGCAGCGTAGGGACAGGGAGAGATGTAGATACGCAGTATTTT
TRBD2,-,TRBV4-2,TRBJ2-5,CASSQGSSGRNQETQYF,TGTGCCAGCAGCCAAGGTTCTAGCGGGAGGAACCAAGAGACCCAGTACTTC
-,-,TRBV6-4,TRBJ2-2,CASRLDSFTGELFF,TGTGCCAGCAGACTCGACAGCTTCACCGGGGAGCTGTTTTTT
TRBD1,-,TRBV6-6,TRBJ2-7,CASSSGGVSSYEQYF,TGTGCCAGCAGCTCAGGGGGCGTAAGCTCCTACGAGCAGTACTTC
TRBD2,-,TRBV5-1,TRBJ2-7,CASSFLAGYLSSYEQYF,TGCGCCAGCAGCTTCCTAGCGGGATACCTCAGCTCCTACGAGCAGTACTTC
TRBD2,-,TRBV5-1,TRBJ2-3,CASSLVVGTSVTQYF,TGCGCCAGCAGCTTAGTTGTCGGGACTAGCGTAACGCAGTATTTT
TRBD1,-,TRBV10-3,TRBJ2-1,CAIRETGGRYNEQFF,TGTGCCATCAGAGAGACAGGGGGGAGGTACAATGAGCAGTTCTTC
TRBD1,-,TRBV28,TRBJ1-5,CASSLWFGTGGSQPQHF,TGTGCCAGCAGTTTATGGTTCGGGACAGGGGGTAGTCAGCCCCAGCATTTT
-,-,TRBV13,TRBJ2-1,CASSLRAGPLYNEQFF,TGTGCCAGCAGCTTAAGGGCGGGTCCGTTATACAATGAGCAGTTCTTC
-,-,TRBV28,TRBJ2-5,CASSSREYQETQYF,TGTGCCAGCAGTTCCCGCGAGTACCAAGAGACCCAGTACTTC
-,-,TRBV23-1,TRBJ2-2,CASSQSQGTNTGELFF,TGCGCCAGCAGTCAATCCCAGGGAACCAACACCGGGGAGCTGTTTTTT
-,-,TRBV20-1,TRBJ1-2,CSASAGGYTF,TGCAGTGCATCTGCGGGAGGCTACACCTTC
-,-,TRBV28,TRBJ2-5,CASSSGREETQYF,TGTGCCAGCAGTTCGGGACGGGAAGAGACCCAGTACTTC
-,-,TRBV23-1,TRBJ2-3,CASSRGDTQYF,TGCGCCAGCAGTCGAGGGGATACGCAGTATTTT
-,few,TRBV28,TRBJ2-7,CASSSFRTDAFYEQYF,TGTGCCAGCAGTTCCTTCCGGACGGATGCCTTCTACGAGCAGTACTTC
-,-,TRBV6-5,TRBJ2-3,CASSYSMRVSTDTQYF,TGTGCCAGCAGTTACTCTATGCGAGTAAGCACAGATACGCAGTATTTT
-,few,TRBV19,TRBJ1-5,CASSRAQGRNQPQHF,TGTGCCAGTAGTCGGGCGCAGGGACGCAATCAGCCCCAGCATTTT
-,-,TRBV9,TRBJ1-1,CASSGDPNTEAFF,TGTGCCAGCAGCGGGGACCCGAACACTGAAGCTTTCTTT
TRBD1,-,TRBV5-1,TRBJ2-7,CASSQTGTYEQYF,TGCGCCAGCAGCCAGACAGGGACCTACGAGCAGTACTTC
TRBD2,-,TRBV6-1,TRBJ2-1,CASGTSGRSDEQFF,TGTGCCAGCGGGACTAGCGGGAGGAGCGATGAGCAGTTCTTC
-,-,TRBV2,TRBJ1-4,CASSTKWGTTEEKLFF,TGTGCCAGCAGTACTAAATGGGGGACTACCGAGGAAAAACTGTTTTTT
-,-,TRBV28,TRBJ1-1,CASSSGGKAGTEAFF,TGTGCCAGCAGTTCGGGAGGAAAGGCGGGCACTGAAGCTTTCTTT
TRBD1,-,TRBV5-4,TRBJ1-2,CASSPGTGRYYGYTF,TGTGCCAGCAGTCCCGGGACAGGGAGGTACTATGGCTACACCTTC
-,-,TRBV5-1,TRBJ1-2,CASSLVVAGDYGYTF,TGCGCCAGCAGCTTGGTCGTAGCTGGGGACTATGGCTACACCTTC
-,-,TRBV19,TRBJ1-5,CASSITGSGNQPQHF,TGTGCCAGTAGTATAACGGGTTCGGGCAATCAGCCCCAGCATTTT
-,-,TRBV2,TRBJ2-1,CASSAGDSSYNEQFF,TGTGCCAGCAGTGCGGGGGATAGCTCCTACAATGAGCAGTTCTTC
TRBD1,-,TRBV6-1,TRBJ2-7,CASRRGQGMIYEQYF,TGTGCCAGCAGAAGGGGACAGGGGATGATCTACGAGCAGTACTTC
-,-,TRBV5-1,TRBJ2-1,CASSPSDGLGEQFF,TGCGCCAGCAGCCCAAGTGATGGCCTCGGTGAGCAGTTCTTC
TRBD1,-,TRBV7-8,TRBJ1-2,CASSRDRAGFEYTF,TGTGCCAGCAGCCGAGACAGGGCGGGTTTCGAATACACCTTC
-,-,TRBV30,TRBJ2-6,CACRSLTGANVLTF,TGTGCCTGCCGGAGCTTGACTGGGGCCAACGTCCTGACTTTC
-,-,TRBV30,TRBJ2-1,CAWSVPRRGRLPVF,TGTGCCTGGAGTGTACCGAGGAGGGGGCGGCTCCCGGTCTTC
-,-,TRBV29-1,TRBJ2-1,CSVPLEYIGNEQFF,TGCAGCGTTCCGTTGGAGTACATCGGCAATGAGCAGTTCTTC
-,-,TRBV5-4,TRBJ2-5,CASSPAGKRETQYF,TGTGCCAGCAGCCCTGCCGGCAAAAGAGAGACCCAGTACTTC
-,-,TRBV27,TRBJ2-3,CASSLRSSTDTQYF,TGTGCCAGCAGTTTAAGGTCCAGCACAGATACGCAGTATTTT
-,-,TRBV7-3,TRBJ1-1,CASSPRGGQSTEAFF,TGTGCCAGCAGCCCAAGGGGTGGACAGAGCACCGAAGCTTTCTTT